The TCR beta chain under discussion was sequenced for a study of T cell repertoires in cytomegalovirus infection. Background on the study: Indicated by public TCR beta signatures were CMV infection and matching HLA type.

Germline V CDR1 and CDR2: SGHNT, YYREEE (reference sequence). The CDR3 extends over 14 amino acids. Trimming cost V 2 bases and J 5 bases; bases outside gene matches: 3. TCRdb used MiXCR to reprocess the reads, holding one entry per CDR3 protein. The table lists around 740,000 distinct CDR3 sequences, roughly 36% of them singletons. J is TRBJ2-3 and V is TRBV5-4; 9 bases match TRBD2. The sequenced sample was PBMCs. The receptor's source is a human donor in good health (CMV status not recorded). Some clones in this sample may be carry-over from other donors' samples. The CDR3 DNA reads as TGTGCCAGCAGCTTTGGCGGGGGGGAAGATACGCAGTATTTT. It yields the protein CASSFGGGEDTQYF. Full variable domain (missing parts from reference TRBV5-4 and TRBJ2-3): ETGVTQSPTHLIKTRGQQVTLRCSSQSGHNTVSWYQQALGQGPQFIFQYYREEENGRGNFPPRFSGLQFPNYSSELNVNALELDDSALYLCASSFGGGEDTQYFGPGTRLTVL.